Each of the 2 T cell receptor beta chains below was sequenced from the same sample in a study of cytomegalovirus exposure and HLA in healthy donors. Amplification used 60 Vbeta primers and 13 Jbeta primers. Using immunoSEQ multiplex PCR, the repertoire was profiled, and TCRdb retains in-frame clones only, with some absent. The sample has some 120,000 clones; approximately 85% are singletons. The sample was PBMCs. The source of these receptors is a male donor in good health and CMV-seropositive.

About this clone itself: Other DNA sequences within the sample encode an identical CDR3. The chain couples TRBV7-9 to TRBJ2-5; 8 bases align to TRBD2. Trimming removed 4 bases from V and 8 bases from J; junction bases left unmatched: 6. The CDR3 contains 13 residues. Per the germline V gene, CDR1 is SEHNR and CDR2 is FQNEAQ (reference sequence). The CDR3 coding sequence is TGTGCCAGCAGCTCACAACTAGCGGAAACCCAGTACTTC. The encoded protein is CASSSQLAETQYF.

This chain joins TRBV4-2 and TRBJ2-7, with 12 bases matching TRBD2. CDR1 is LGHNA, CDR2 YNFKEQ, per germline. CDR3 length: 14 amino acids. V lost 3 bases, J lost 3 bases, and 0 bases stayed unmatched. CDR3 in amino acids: CASSQTSGSYEQYF. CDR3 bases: TGTGCCAGCAGCCAGACTAGCGGGAGCTACGAGCAGTACTTC.